The 17 T cell receptor beta chains below were found in one sample sequenced in a study of T cell repertoires in cytomegalovirus infection. MiXCR was run by TCRdb on the reads, yielding one entry per CDR3 protein. The table lists 200,000 to 250,000 distinct CDR3 sequences, over 20% of them singletons. The sample comprised CD8+ T cells from PBMCs. Every receptor here comes from a human donor in good health (CMV status not recorded). Some clones in this sample may be carry-over from other donors' samples.

The chain's CDR3 is CASSPDSDGAFF. The CDR3 nucleotides are TGTGCCAGCAGCCCAGACTCCGATGGAGCTTTCTTT. This chain joins TRBV7-9 and TRBJ1-1; D ambiguous. Germline values: CDR1 SEHNR, CDR2 FQNEAQ (reference sequence). This CDR3 contains 12 residues. Trimming stripped 5 bases from V and 10 bases from J, with 14 bases between.

The chain combines TRBV28 with TRBJ2-1, with a tentative D call TRBD2 (5 bases). Germline loops: CDR1 MDHEN, CDR2 SYDVKM. The V end was cut by 10 bases, the J end by 3 bases, with 10 bases between. The CDR3 is 12 amino acids. Written as DNA, the CDR3 is TGTGCCACCGCGGAGGACTACAATGAGCAGTTCTTC. Translating gives CATAEDYNEQFF.

This clonotype was found many times. As DNA, the CDR3 is TGTGCCAGTCAGCCCACGGTAGGCCCAGCGGGGGTTCCAGATACGCAGTATTTT. Protein sequence: CASQPTVGPAGVPDTQYF. This rearrangement joins TRBV7-2 to TRBJ2-3, with 8 bases that match TRBD2. Germline V gene data show CDR1 as SGHTA and CDR2 as FQGNSA. The ends lost 9 bases at V and 4 bases at J; junction bases unmatched: 21. The CDR3 contains 18 residues.

This clonotype was picked up many times. V and J are TRBV7-2 and TRBJ1-1, with D possibly matching TRBD1 (5 bases). The germline V gene has CDR1 SGHTA and CDR2 FQGNSA. Trimming left V 5 bases short and J 2 bases short, with 15 bases between. There are 15 residues in the CDR3. CDR3 protein: CASSIAGFLNTEAFF. The CDR3 region has the DNA TGTGCCAGCAGCATCGCAGGGTTTCTAAACACTGAAGCTTTCTTT.

This clonotype was seen a handful of times. This chain uses TRBV7-3 with TRBJ2-5; D not certain. Per germline, CDR1 SGHTA and CDR2 FQGTGA. V was trimmed by 5 bases and J by 2 bases, leaving 15 bases between them. This CDR3 is built from 15 residues. This CDR3 is CASSPLDGKQETQYF. The CDR3 DNA follows: TGTGCCAGCAGCCCGCTGGACGGTAAACAAGAGACCCAGTACTTC.

The chain recombines TRBV7-6 with TRBJ2-1, with a tentative D call TRBD1 (5 bases). Trimming left V 7 bases short and J 3 bases short, with 13 bases between. This CDR3 has 14 residues. The germline V gene has CDR1 SGHVS and CDR2 FNYEAQ. The CDR3 region has the DNA TGTGCCAGCAACGTGGGGCAGAACTACAATGAGCAGTTCTTC. This codes for CASNVGQNYNEQFF.

The chain joins TRBV6-2 or TRBV6-3 to TRBJ2-2; D not certain. Trimming removed 6 bases at V and 6 bases at J, with 11 bases between. The CDR3 runs to 13 residues. Per the germline V gene, CDR1 is MNHEY and CDR2 is SVGEGT. CDR3 DNA: TGTGCCAGCAGCCCCTTTAGGTCCGGGGAGCTGTTTTTT. Encoded protein: CASSPFRSGELFF.

The gene calls are TRBV4-1 and TRBJ2-1; D is unclear. The CDR3 totals 14 residues. V gave up 4 bases and J gave up 6 bases, with 13 bases separating them. Germline V CDR1 and CDR2: MGHRA, YSYEKL. The CDR3 nucleotides are TGCGCCAGCAGCCCCGCACTGAGGCCCAATGAGCAGTTCTTC. Protein product: CASSPALRPNEQFF.

This chain joins TRBV27 and TRBJ2-1; 9 bases align to TRBD1. This CDR3 has 14 residues. From germline, CDR1 is MNHEY and CDR2 SMNVEV (reference sequence). After removal of 5 bases from V and 6 bases from J, the junction contained 5 bases not matched to a gene. CDR3 loop: CASSPGTGFNEQFF. The DNA of the CDR3 is TGTGCCAGCAGTCCCGGGACAGGGTTCAATGAGCAGTTCTTC.

This clonotype turned up a few times. The J gene is TRBJ2-1, the V gene TRBV12-3 or TRBV12-4; D is unresolved. V dropped 5 bases and J dropped 3 bases, with 14 bases sitting between them. The CDR3 contains 15 residues. DNA for the CDR3: TGTGCCAGCAGTCCTCAACGGGCCGGCTACAATGAGCAGTTCTTC. It specifies CASSPQRAGYNEQFF.

V is TRBV7-4 and J is TRBJ2-7, with 11 bases fitting TRBD1. V was clipped by 0 bases and J by 3 bases; unmatched bases: 1. This CDR3 contains 15 residues. Germline V gives CDR1 SGHVT, CDR2 SQSDAQ. CDR3 protein: CASSLAGTGGYEQYF. CDR3 nucleotides: TGTGCCAGCAGCTTAGCCGGGACAGGGGGCTACGAGCAGTACTTC.

CDR3 nucleotides: TGTGCCAGCAGCTTGTACGAAGCGGACACTGAAGCTTTCTTT. Translated, it gives CASSLYEADTEAFF. This sequence joins TRBV5-4 and TRBJ1-1; D gene ambiguous. There are 14 residues in the CDR3. Germline V lookup: CDR1 SGHNT, CDR2 YYREEE (reference sequence). V lost 1 base, J lost 3 bases, and 10 bases lay in between.

In this sample, this clonotype turned up many times. The chain couples TRBV27 to TRBJ2-1; 8 bases agree with TRBD1. J was trimmed by 5 bases and V by 8 bases; bases with no gene match: 8. This CDR3 is 14 amino acids long. Germline-derived CDR1 and CDR2 are MNHEY and SMNVEV (reference sequence). The CDR3 here is CASRDRSFHNEQFF. The CDR3 nucleotides are TGTGCCAGCCGGGACAGGTCCTTTCACAATGAGCAGTTCTTC.

V gene TRBV2 combines with J gene TRBJ2-7; possibly TRBD2 for D (5 bases). This CDR3 region has 13 residues. The germline V gene encodes CDR1 SNHLY and CDR2 FYNNEI. V lost 7 bases, J lost 0 bases, and 10 bases lay in between. This chain's CDR3 is CASTGTTSYEQYF. The CDR3 DNA reads as TGTGCCAGCACGGGAACAACCTCCTACGAGCAGTACTTC.

This chain connects TRBV7-9 to TRBJ2-3, with D perhaps matching TRBD1 (6 bases). V was clipped by 11 bases and J by 2 bases, with 11 bases between them. From germline, CDR1 is SEHNR and CDR2 FQNEAQ (reference sequence). This CDR3 is 12 amino acids long. The CDR3 loop reads CAGRGITDTQYF. As DNA, the CDR3 is TGTGCCGGAAGGGGGATCACAGATACGCAGTATTTT. Full variable domain (outside the CDR3, taken from reference TRBV7-9 and TRBJ2-3): DTGVSQNPRHKITKRGQNVTFRCDPISEHNRLYWYRQTLGQGPEFLTYFQNEAQLEKSRLLSDRFSAERPKGSFSTLEIQRTEQGDSAMYLCAGRGITDTQYFGPGTRLTVL.

This chain joins TRBV29-1 and TRBJ2-2, with 9 positions matching TRBD1. This CDR3 region has 14 residues. V was clipped by 5 bases and J by 3 bases; unmatched bases: 4. Germline values: CDR1 SQVTM, CDR2 ANQGSEA. The CDR3 DNA sequence: TGCAGCGTTTTGGGACAGGGAGACACCGGGGAGCTGTTTTTT. It is translated as CSVLGQGDTGELFF.

This clonotype has at least ten counts. This chain joins TRBV7-6 and TRBJ2-3; 10 positions match TRBD2. The germline V gene encodes CDR1 SGHVS and CDR2 FNYEAQ. V lost 4 bases and J lost 6; bases outside the gene matches: 10. This CDR3 spans 16 amino acids. The CDR3 sequence: CASSSKSGGAGDTQYF. The CDR3 DNA sequence: TGTGCCAGCAGCTCCAAAAGCGGGGGGGCCGGGGATACGCAGTATTTT.